This TCR beta chain was captured in a study of blood T cell repertoires in COVID-19. On the study more broadly: Sources were T cells, B-cell-depleted T cells, or PBMCs; the material itself was cDNA or gDNA.

In the original analysis: Amplified reference gene primers provided the basis for estimating nucleated cell counts. The assay was immunoSEQ multiplex PCR, and TCRdb's table has in-frame clones only and misses some. V and J calls and clone size are those listed in that table; D and trimming were worked out from the DNA. Altogether hundreds of thousands of clones are present, roughly nine tenths being singletons, with the ten largest covering approximately 2.8%. Participants, 18 to 89 years old, spanned under 30 US areas. Participant-given clinical history determined each cohort assignment. The germline CDR1 and CDR2 sequences are LGHNA and YSLEER. The V end was cut by 1 base, the J end by 0 bases, with 7 bases between. CDR3 length equals 16 residues.

The TCR originated in a woman aged 45-60 years in a cohort exposed to, infected with or recovered from COVID-19 (not recorded which). The specimen sequenced was PBMCs or T cells enriched from blood (not recorded which). The rearrangement links TRBV4-3 to TRBJ2-6; D unresolved. The CDR3 DNA follows: TGCGCCAGCAGCCAAGGGGCCTTCTCTGGGGCCAACGTCCTGACTTTC. The encoded protein is CASSQGAFSGANVLTF.